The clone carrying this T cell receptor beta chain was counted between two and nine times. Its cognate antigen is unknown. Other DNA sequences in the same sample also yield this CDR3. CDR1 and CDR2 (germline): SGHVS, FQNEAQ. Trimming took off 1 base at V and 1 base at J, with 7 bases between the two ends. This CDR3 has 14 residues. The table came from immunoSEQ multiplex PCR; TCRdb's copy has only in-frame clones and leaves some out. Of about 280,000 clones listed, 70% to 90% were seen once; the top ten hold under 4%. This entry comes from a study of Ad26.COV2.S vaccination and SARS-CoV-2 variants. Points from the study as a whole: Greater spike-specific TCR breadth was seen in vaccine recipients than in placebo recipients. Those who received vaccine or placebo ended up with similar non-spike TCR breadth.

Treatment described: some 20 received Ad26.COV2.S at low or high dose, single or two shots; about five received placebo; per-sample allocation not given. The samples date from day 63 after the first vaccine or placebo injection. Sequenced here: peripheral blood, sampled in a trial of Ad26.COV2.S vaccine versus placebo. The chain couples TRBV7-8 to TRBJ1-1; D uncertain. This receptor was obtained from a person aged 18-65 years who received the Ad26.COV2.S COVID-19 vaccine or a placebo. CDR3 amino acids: CASSLVGGNTEAFF. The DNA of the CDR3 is TGTGCCAGCAGCTTAGTCGGCGGGAACACTGAAGCTTTCTTT.